Below, 4 T cell receptor beta chains from the same sample are listed, as sequenced in a study of OX40 agonist ivuxolimab in advanced cancers. TCRdb keeps only in-frame clones here, not all; method: immunoSEQ multiplex PCR. The table shows approximately 100,000 clones, with 90% occurring only once. Sequencing was performed on CD4+ or CD8+ T cells sorted from blood, taken in a trial of the OX40 agonist ivuxolimab. Receptors originate from an adult with an advanced solid tumor such as melanoma, head and neck, liver or kidney cancer.

The chain has TRBV29-1 and TRBJ2-1; 10 bases are shared with TRBD2. CDR3 length: 16 residues. V dropped 7 bases and J dropped 4; count of bases not matched to a gene: 13. CDR1 SQVTM and CDR2 ANQGSEA come from the germline V gene. CDR3 sequence (DNA): TGCAGCGGAGGGACTAGCGTCCGACAAGGGTACAATGAGCAGTTCTTC. It codes for CSGGTSVRQGYNEQFF.

V and J are TRBV7-9 and TRBJ1-2; 7 nucleotides match TRBD1. The germline CDR1 and CDR2 sequences are SEHNR and FQNEAQ (reference sequence). Losses at the gene ends were 3 bases for V and 4 bases for J; bases not matched to a gene: 8. The CDR3 totals 15 residues. Written as DNA, the CDR3 is TGTGCCAGCAGCTTGACGGGACAGTCAACCTATGGCTACACCTTC. Translated, it gives CASSLTGQSTYGYTF.

The chain recombines TRBV29-1 with TRBJ2-7, with 9 bases matching TRBD1. CDR1 and CDR2 (germline): SQVTM, ANQGSEA. The ends lost 4 bases at V and 4 bases at J; junction bases unmatched: 8. This CDR3 comprises 14 residues. Here the CDR3 DNA reads TGCAGCGTTGGTCGTTCGACAGGGGGATACGAGCAGTACTTC. It yields the protein CSVGRSTGGYEQYF.

The chain joins TRBV6-6 to TRBJ1-1; unclear D gene. V was cut by 8 bases and J by 5 bases, with 15 bases left in between. This CDR3 is built from 13 residues. From germline, CDR1 is MNHNY and CDR2 SVGAGI (reference sequence). DNA for the CDR3: TGTGCCAGCGGATCACAGAGCTTGACTGAAGCTTTCTTT. Translation gives CASGSQSLTEAFF.